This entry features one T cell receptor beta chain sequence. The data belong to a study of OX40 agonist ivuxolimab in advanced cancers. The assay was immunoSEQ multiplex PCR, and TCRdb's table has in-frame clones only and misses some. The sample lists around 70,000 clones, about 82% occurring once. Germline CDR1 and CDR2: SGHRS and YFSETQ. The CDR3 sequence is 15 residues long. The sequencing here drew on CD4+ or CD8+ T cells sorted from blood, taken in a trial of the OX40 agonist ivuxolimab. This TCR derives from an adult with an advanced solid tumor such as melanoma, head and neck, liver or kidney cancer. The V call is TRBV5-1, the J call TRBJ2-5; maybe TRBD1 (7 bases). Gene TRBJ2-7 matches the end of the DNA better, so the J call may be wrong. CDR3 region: CASSQQGGLSYEQYF. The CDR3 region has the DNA TGCGCCAGCAGCCAGCAGGGGGGACTCTCCTACGAGCAGTACTTC.